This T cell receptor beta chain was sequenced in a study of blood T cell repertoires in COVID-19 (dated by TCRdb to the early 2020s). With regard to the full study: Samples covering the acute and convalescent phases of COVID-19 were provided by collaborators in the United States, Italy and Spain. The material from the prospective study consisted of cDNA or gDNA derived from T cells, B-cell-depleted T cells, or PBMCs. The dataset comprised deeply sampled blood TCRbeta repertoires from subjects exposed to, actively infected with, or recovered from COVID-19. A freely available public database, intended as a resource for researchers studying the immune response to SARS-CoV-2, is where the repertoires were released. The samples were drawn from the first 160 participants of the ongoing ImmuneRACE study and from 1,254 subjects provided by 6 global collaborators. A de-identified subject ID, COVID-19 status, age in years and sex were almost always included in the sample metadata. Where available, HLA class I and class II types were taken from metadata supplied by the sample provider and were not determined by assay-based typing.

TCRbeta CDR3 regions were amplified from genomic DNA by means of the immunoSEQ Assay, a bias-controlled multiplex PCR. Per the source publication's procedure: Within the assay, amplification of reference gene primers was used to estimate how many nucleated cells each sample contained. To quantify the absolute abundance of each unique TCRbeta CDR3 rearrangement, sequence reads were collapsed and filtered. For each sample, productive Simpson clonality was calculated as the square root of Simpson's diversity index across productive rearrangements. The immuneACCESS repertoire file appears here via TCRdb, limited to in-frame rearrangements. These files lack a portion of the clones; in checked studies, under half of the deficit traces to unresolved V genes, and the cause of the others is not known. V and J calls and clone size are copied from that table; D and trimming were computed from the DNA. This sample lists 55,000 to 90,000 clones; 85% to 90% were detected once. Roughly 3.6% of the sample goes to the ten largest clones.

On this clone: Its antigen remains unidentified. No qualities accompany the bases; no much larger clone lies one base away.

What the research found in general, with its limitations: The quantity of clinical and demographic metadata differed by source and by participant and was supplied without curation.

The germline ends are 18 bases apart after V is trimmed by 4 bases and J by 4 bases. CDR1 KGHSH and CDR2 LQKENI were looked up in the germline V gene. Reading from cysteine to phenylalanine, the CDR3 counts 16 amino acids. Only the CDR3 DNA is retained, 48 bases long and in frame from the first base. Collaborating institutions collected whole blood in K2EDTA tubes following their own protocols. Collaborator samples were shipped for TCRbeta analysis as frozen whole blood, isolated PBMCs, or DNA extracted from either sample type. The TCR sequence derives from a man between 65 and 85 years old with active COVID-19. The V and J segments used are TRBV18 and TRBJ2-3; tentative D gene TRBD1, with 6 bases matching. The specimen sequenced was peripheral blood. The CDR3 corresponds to CASSQATGWAADTQYF. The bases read TGTGCCAGCTCACAGGCCACAGGGTGGGCGGCAGATACGCAGTATTTT. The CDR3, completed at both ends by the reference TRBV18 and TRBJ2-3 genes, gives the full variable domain NAGVMQNPRHLVRRRGQEARLRCSPMKGHSHVYWYRQLPEEGLKFMVYLQKENIIDESGMPKERFSAEFPKEGPSILRIQQVVRGDSAAYFCASSQATGWAADTQYFGPGTRLTVL.